The sequence of this TCR beta chain was determined in a study of a mutant IDH1 vaccine in newly diagnosed glioma. Overall study context: Vaccines were begun 4-6 weeks after radiotherapy alone, or with temozolomide cycles.

V was trimmed by 0 bases and J by 2 bases, leaving 9 bases between them. In germline, CDR1 is SGDLS, CDR2 YYNGEE. The CDR3 is 14 amino acids. As to time point: week 23, last vaccination. Doses of 300 ug of mutant IDH1 20-mer peptide were given with topical imiquimod. In every donor, the tumor was a new WHO grade 3 or 4 IDH1-mutant, ATRX-lost astrocytoma. A note on this clone: Its antigen is not identified.

Produced via immunoSEQ multiplex PCR; TCRdb's table is partial and in-frame only. Of 58,000 or so clones in the sample, about 90% were seen once. The source of this sequence is a man aged 35-49 years with glioma. The input for sequencing was PBMCs, taken from a glioma patient whose treatment included an IDH1 peptide vaccine. This rearrangement joins TRBV9 to TRBJ2-7; tentative D call: TRBD2 (6 bases). CDR3 residues: CASSVAGGTYEQYF. In nucleotides, the CDR3 is TGTGCCAGCAGCGTAGCAGGCGGGACCTACGAGCAGTACTTC.